Following are 32 T cell receptor beta chains from one sample sequenced in a study of blood T cell repertoires in COVID-19. Produced via immunoSEQ multiplex PCR; TCRdb's table is partial and in-frame only. The sample contains over 350,000 clones, 88% of which appear only once. The source material was PBMCs or T cells enriched from blood (not recorded which). These receptors were collected from a woman under 30 who had recovered from COVID-19.

J is TRBJ1-5 and V is TRBV5-4; perhaps TRBD1 as D (5 bases). Trimming removed 4 bases from V and 2 bases from J, with 13 bases in between. Germline lookup yields CDR1 SGHNT and CDR2 YYREEE (reference sequence). The CDR3 length is 15 residues. The CDR3 region has the DNA TGTGCCAGCAGCACCGGTGGGGGGGGCAATCAGCCCCAGCATTTT. Translated, it gives CASSTGGGGNQPQHF.

The rearrangement joins TRBV2 to TRBJ1-5; no clear D. The germline gives CDR1 SNHLY, CDR2 FYNNEI. Trimming pared 7 bases from V and 0 bases from J, leaving 7 bases between. CDR3 length equals 13 residues. CDR3 bases: TGTGCCAGCACGGAGCATAGCAATCAGCCCCAGCATTTT. Its translation: CASTEHSNQPQHF.

This chain joins TRBV6-5 and TRBJ1-6, with 11 nucleotides matching TRBD1. The CDR3 has 14 residues. Germline V CDR1 and CDR2: MNHEY, SVGAGI. V shed 5 bases, J shed 10 bases, and the junction held 4 bases outside the gene matches. The CDR3 region is CASSRGQGESPLHF. CDR3 nucleotides: TGTGCCAGCAGTCGGGGACAGGGGGAATCACCCCTCCACTTT.

The V and J genes are TRBV27 and TRBJ1-1, with TRBD1 matching over 9 bases. With 3 bases clipped from V and 1 base from J, the junction kept 6 bases outside the gene matches. The CDR3 covers 16 residues. CDR1 is MNHEY, CDR2 SMNVEV, per germline (reference sequence). The CDR3 spells CASSFPGQGKNTEAFF. The CDR3 coding sequence is TGTGCCAGCAGTTTTCCGGGACAGGGAAAGAACACTGAAGCTTTCTTT.

The chain couples TRBV7-9 to TRBJ2-7; the match to TRBD2 covers 9 bases. CDR3 length: 14 amino acids. CDR1 SEHNR and CDR2 FQNEAQ come from the germline V gene (reference sequence). Trimming cost V 5 bases and J 5 bases; bases outside gene matches: 7. The DNA of the CDR3 is TGTGCCAGCAGCCCAGCGGGGGGCCGGAACGAGCAGTACTTC. This encodes CASSPAGGRNEQYF. Variable domain in full (rest from reference TRBV7-9 and TRBJ2-7): DTGVSQNPRHKITKRGQNVTFRCDPISEHNRLYWYRQTLGQGPEFLTYFQNEAQLEKSRLLSDRFSAERPKGSFSTLEIQRTEQGDSAMYLCASSPAGGRNEQYFGPGTRLTVT.

This clone was seen a single time. The V call is TRBV3-1 (or the pseudogene TRBV3-2), the J call TRBJ1-2; D may be TRBD1 (6 bases). Between the trimmed V and J ends, which lost 2 bases and 3 bases, there was a span of 16 bases. This CDR3 comprises 16 residues. Looked up from germline, CDR1 is LGHDT and CDR2 is YNNKEL (reference sequence). CDR3 sequence (DNA): TGTGCCAGCAGCCAACCTTTGACAGGCAATTACTATGGCTACACCTTC. Translated: CASSQPLTGNYYGYTF.

This clone was seen a handful of times. The rearrangement links TRBV20-1 to TRBJ2-5; 9 bases match TRBD2. From germline, CDR1 is DFQATT and CDR2 SNEGSKA (reference sequence). Germline trimming cut 3 bases from V and 2 bases from J; bases unmatched to any gene: 10. This CDR3 is built from 16 residues. CDR3 in DNA: TGCAGTGCTAGTGTCGGTAGCGGGGGATCACAAGAGACCCAGTACTTC. This encodes CSASVGSGGSQETQYF.

This clone was counted between two and nine times. V is TRBV21-1 and J is TRBJ2-7; no check of the table's D call, TRBD1, against the DNA was made. TRBV21-1 is classified as a pseudogene. This CDR3 region has 16 residues. CDR3 coding DNA: TGTGCCAGCAGCCCGGAGAGGGACAGGGGCATCTACGAGCAGTACTTC. This translates into CASSPERDRGIYEQYF.

This chain links TRBV6-5 with TRBJ2-7; D not certain. CDR1 MNHEY and CDR2 SVGAGI come from the germline V gene. V was shortened by 7 bases and J by 3 bases, with 10 bases between the two germline ends. This CDR3 region has 12 residues. The CDR3: CASIGSFYEQYF. For the CDR3, the DNA is TGTGCCAGCATCGGGTCGTTCTACGAGCAGTACTTC.

The rearrangement uses TRBV6-5 and TRBJ1-2; 9 nucleotides agree with TRBD1. The CDR3 contains 14 residues. After removal of 2 bases from V and 7 bases from J, the junction contained 5 bases not matched to a gene. Germline V gene data show CDR1 as MNHEY and CDR2 as SVGAGI. The CDR3 DNA follows: TGTGCCAGCAGTTACCCGGGACAGGGTTTTGGCTACACCTTC. Translating it yields CASSYPGQGFGYTF.

The gene calls are TRBV6-6 and TRBJ1-4, with 9 positions matching TRBD1. This CDR3 spans 18 amino acids. CDR1 is MNHNY and CDR2 is SVGAGI in the germline V gene (reference sequence). Trimming cost V 5 bases and J 4 bases; bases outside gene matches: 14. CDR3 DNA sequence: TGTGCCAGCAGTCATGGGACAGGGATGGGGTCGGGTAATGAAAAACTGTTTTTT. The encoded protein is CASSHGTGMGSGNEKLFF.

The CDR3 protein is CAWTVAVLSTDTQYF. The CDR3 DNA is TGTGCCTGGACCGTAGCTGTACTTAGCACAGATACGCAGTATTTT. The V gene is TRBV30, the J gene TRBJ2-3; D is undetermined. Looked up from germline, CDR1 is GTSNPN and CDR2 is SVGIG (reference sequence). The CDR3 consists of 15 residues. V gave up 4 bases and J gave up 0 bases, with 14 bases separating them.

CDR3 in amino acids: CASQASGAANYGYTF. CDR3 DNA: TGTGCCAGTCAAGCGTCAGGGGCAGCTAACTATGGCTACACCTTC. The chain combines TRBV28 with TRBJ1-2; D might be TRBD1 (6 bases). This CDR3 comprises 15 residues. Trimming removed 9 bases from V and 0 bases from J, with 17 bases in between. CDR1 is MDHEN and CDR2 is SYDVKM in the germline V gene.

This clone appeared once. This chain connects TRBV9 to TRBJ2-7; D unresolved. CDR3 length: 15 residues. Trimming removed 2 bases at V and 2 bases at J, with 14 bases between. The germline V gene encodes CDR1 SGDLS and CDR2 YYNGEE. The CDR3 here is CASSVLPSPAYEQYF. CDR3 coding DNA: TGTGCCAGCAGCGTGCTTCCTAGTCCCGCCTACGAGCAGTACTTC.

The chain combines TRBV5-4 with TRBJ1-2; TRBD1 agrees at 7 bases. Germline V gene sequence: CDR1 SGHNT, CDR2 YYREEE (reference sequence). The CDR3 spans 13 residues. Germline trimming cut 1 base from V and 7 bases from J; bases unmatched to any gene: 4. The CDR3 region is CASSLRGLSGYTF. The CDR3 DNA reads TGTGCCAGCAGCTTGAGGGGGCTCTCTGGCTACACCTTC.

This clone was observed a handful of times. The CDR3 protein is CASSPNSGNQPQHF. The CDR3 DNA follows: TGTGCCAGCAGCCCGAACTCGGGCAATCAGCCCCAGCATTTT. This chain links TRBV5-6 with TRBJ1-5, with D uncertain. The ends were cut back, 4 bases at V and 2 bases at J, with 10 bases in the middle. There are 14 residues in the CDR3. Looked up from germline, CDR1 is SGHDT and CDR2 is YYEEEE. Using reference TRBV5-6 and TRBJ1-5 for the parts outside the CDR3, the full variable domain is DAGVTQSPTHLIKTRGQQVTLRCSPKSGHDTVSWYQQALGQGPQFIFQYYEEEERQRGNFPDRFSGHQFPNYSSELNVNALLLGDSALYLCASSPNSGNQPQHFGDGTRLSIL.

In this sample, this clone turned up a few times. V gene TRBV4-3 combines with J gene TRBJ2-7, with D unclear. This CDR3 has 15 amino acids. V gave up 1 base and J gave up 3 bases, with 13 bases separating them. Germline loops: CDR1 LGHNA, CDR2 YSLEER. CDR3 nucleotide sequence: TGCGCCAGCAGCCAAGGGCGAGACAAGAACTACGAGCAGTACTTC. Amino acids: CASSQGRDKNYEQYF.

The CDR3, as DNA: TGTGCCAGCAGCCAAGGGACAGGGGTTCTTAACTATGGCTACACCTTC. This translates into CASSQGTGVLNYGYTF. The chain recombines TRBV3-1 (or the pseudogene TRBV3-2) with TRBJ1-2, with 9 bases lining up with TRBD1. Germline V gene sequence: CDR1 LGHDT, CDR2 YNNKEL (reference sequence). The V and J ends lost 1 base and 1 base, in that order; junction bases with no gene match: 4. The CDR3 extends over 16 amino acids.

J is TRBJ1-2 and V is TRBV5-1, with 7 bases fitting TRBD1. CDR3 length: 14 residues. CDR1 and CDR2 from the germline V gene are SGHRS and YFSETQ. The V and J ends lost 4 bases and 1 base, in that order; junction bases with no gene match: 4. The DNA of the CDR3 is TGCGCCAGCAGCCCGGGACAGCATAACTATGGCTACACCTTC. Translation gives CASSPGQHNYGYTF.

The chain employs TRBV11-2 and TRBJ1-6; possibly TRBD1 for D (5 bases). Germline CDR1 and CDR2: SGHAT and FQNNGV. The CDR3 consists of 14 residues. The V and J ends lost 1 base and 11 bases respectively, with 12 bases between them. CDR3 protein: CASSLVQGQTPLHF. The CDR3, as DNA: TGTGCCAGCAGCTTAGTTCAGGGTCAGACACCCCTCCACTTT. Variable domain in full (rest from reference TRBV11-2 and TRBJ1-6): EAGVAQSPRYKIIEKRQSVAFWCNPISGHATLYWYQQILGQGPKLLIQFQNNGVVDDSQLPKDRFSAERLKGVDSTLKIQPAKLEDSAVYLCASSLVQGQTPLHFGNGTRLTVT.

This chain links TRBV3-1 (or the pseudogene TRBV3-2) with TRBJ2-3; possibly TRBD2 for D (5 bases). The germline V and J ends were trimmed by 4 bases and 3 bases, with 8 bases remaining between them. This CDR3 region has 13 residues. Germline CDR1 and CDR2: LGHDT and YNNKEL (reference sequence). The CDR3 region has the DNA TGTGCCAGCAGCCCTGGCGGGACAGATACGCAGTATTTT. Encoded protein: CASSPGGTDTQYF.

The chain employs TRBV5-4 and TRBJ1-1, with 8 bases that match TRBD1. Germline V gene lookup returns CDR1 SGHNT and CDR2 YYREEE (reference sequence). This CDR3 has 15 residues. Trimming took 2 bases from V and 4 from J; bases not matched to a gene: 7. CDR3: CASSLIQGEGTEAFF. The CDR3 DNA follows: TGTGCCAGCAGCTTAATACAGGGGGAGGGCACTGAAGCTTTCTTT.

The chain uses TRBV7-8 and TRBJ2-2; 8 bases align to TRBD2. The ends lost 6 bases at V and 6 bases at J; junction bases unmatched: 3. The CDR3 spans 13 residues. The germline gives CDR1 SGHVS, CDR2 FQNEAQ. Here the CDR3 reads CASRPSGSGELFF. CDR3 DNA sequence: TGTGCCAGCAGACCTAGCGGGTCCGGGGAGCTGTTTTTT.

The genes are TRBV21-1 and TRBJ1-2. TRBV21-1 is given as a pseudogene. This CDR3 region has 15 residues. The CDR3 DNA is TGTGCCAGCAGCTCCCGGGGGGCCGCTAACTATGGCTACACCTTC. This sequence encodes CASSSRGAANYGYTF.

In its sample, this clone was seen a few times. The chain is built from TRBV9 and TRBJ2-3; weak D call: TRBD2 (5 bases). The CDR3 loop spans 13 amino acids. V was cut by 2 bases and J by 6 bases, with 10 bases left in between. Germline V gives CDR1 SGDLS, CDR2 YYNGEE. The CDR3 DNA reads TGTGCCAGCAGCGTCTCACGAGGGGATACGCAGTATTTT. It translates to CASSVSRGDTQYF.

The chain uses TRBV11-2 and TRBJ1-1; D is unresolved. The V end lost 3 bases, the J end lost 5 bases, and 13 bases lay between the germline ends. This CDR3 contains 14 residues. CDR1 and CDR2 (germline): SGHAT, FQNNGV. This chain's CDR3 is CASSFSGFRTEAFF. DNA for the CDR3: TGTGCCAGCAGCTTTTCCGGGTTTAGGACTGAAGCTTTCTTT.

In its sample, this clone was seen a few times. The chain employs TRBV7-6 and TRBJ2-1, with D uncertain. CDR1 and CDR2 (germline): SGHVS, FNYEAQ. The CDR3 runs 13 residues. Trimming removed 1 base at V and 4 bases at J, with 5 bases between. The CDR3 DNA sequence: TGTGCCAGCAGCTTAGGGCGGTACAATGAGCAGTTCTTC. Translated, it gives CASSLGRYNEQFF.

This clone came up once. V and J are TRBV19 and TRBJ2-1; 8 bases map to TRBD1. Per germline, CDR1 LNHDA and CDR2 SQIVND (reference sequence). V trimming: 5 bases; J trimming: 12 bases; junction bases outside the gene matches: 3. The CDR3 is 11 residues long. The CDR3 reads CASSDRGRQFF. The DNA of the CDR3 is TGTGCCAGTAGTGACAGGGGAAGGCAGTTCTTC.

The chain links TRBV3-1 (or the pseudogene TRBV3-2) to TRBJ1-5, with 10 positions matching TRBD1. There are 14 residues in the CDR3. Germline V gene sequence: CDR1 LGHDT, CDR2 YNNKEL (reference sequence). The J segment lost 5 bases and the V segment lost 7 bases, leaving 5 bases of the junction unmatched. The CDR3 here is CASNAGTGDQPQHF. In DNA form, the CDR3 reads TGTGCCAGCAACGCCGGGACAGGGGATCAGCCCCAGCATTTT.

V and J are TRBV7-2 and TRBJ1-3; D is perhaps TRBD1 (6 bases). This CDR3 comprises 12 residues. Trimming left V 5 bases short and J 4 bases short, with 6 bases between. The V gene's germline CDR1 is SGHTA and CDR2 FQGNSA. DNA of the CDR3: TGTGCCAGCAGCCAGGGGGGAAACACCATATATTTT. Translation gives CASSQGGNTIYF. Combining the CDR3 with reference TRBV7-2 and TRBJ1-3 gives the whole variable domain GAGVSQSPSNKVTEKGKDVELRCDPISGHTALYWYRQSLGQGLEFLIYFQGNSAPDKSGLPSDRFSAERTGGSVSTLTIQRTQQEDSAVYLCASSQGGNTIYFGEGSWLTVV.

The chain is built from TRBV30 and TRBJ2-1; D remains unclear. Germline V gene data show CDR1 as GTSNPN and CDR2 as SVGIG (reference sequence). The CDR3 loop spans 15 amino acids. V was clipped by 0 bases and J by 0 bases, with 9 bases between them. DNA of the CDR3: TGTGCCTGGAGTGTACCAGGAAGCTCCTACAATGAGCAGTTCTTC. The encoded protein is CAWSVPGSSYNEQFF.

As regards this clone: Other nucleotide sequences in the sample specify the same CDR3. This chain links TRBV24-1 with TRBJ1-4; 8 bases match TRBD1. Germline assignment: CDR1 KGHDR and CDR2 SFDVKD. V was pared by 3 bases and J by 3 bases, with 2 bases of the junction left unmatched. The length of the CDR3 is 15 residues. The CDR3 nucleotides are TGTGCCACCAGTGATCCGGGACAGGCTAATGAAAAACTGTTTTTT. Translated, it gives CATSDPGQANEKLFF.